This paragraph covers one T cell receptor beta chain sequence. The sample originates from a study of CD8 T cells in Susac syndrome. TCR beta was sequenced from blood CD8+ and CD4+ T cells. The Susac syndrome patients fit the recently defined diagnostic criteria for definite or probable disease. Looked up from germline, CDR1 is SGHDN and CDR2 is FVKESK. The V end was cut by 1 base, the J end by 5 bases, with 13 bases between. This CDR3 has 15 residues. Reverse transcription used about 0.45 to 1 ug RNA and random hexamers. The immunoSEQ assay covered 54 Vbeta and 13 Jbeta segments for CDR3. TCRdb called the immunoSEQ multiplex PCR reads again in MiXCR, with one record for every CDR3 protein. This repertoire shows roughly 150,000 distinct CDR3 sequences, 90% to 95% found once; its top ten account for approximately 0.15%.

The specimen was CD4+ T cells from PBMCs. This TCR was sampled from a human donor with Susac syndrome. The chain carries TRBV14 and TRBJ2-3, with TRBD1 as a possible D gene (6 bases). The CDR3 sequence is CASSQGDRMRDTQYF. The CDR3 DNA reads as TGTGCCAGCAGCCAAGGTGACAGGATGAGAGATACGCAGTATTTT.